Listed below are T cell receptor beta chains from one sample, sequenced in a study of T cell repertoires in cytomegalovirus infection. TCRdb re-called the reads through MiXCR, storing one row per CDR3 protein. The data hold approximately 120,000 distinct CDR3 sequences, with approximately 28% observed a single time. These TCRs' antigens remain unknown. The starting material was CD8+ T cells from cultured PBMCs, obtained from culture after CMV antigen stimulation. All receptors derive from a human donor in good health (CMV status not recorded). Some clones in this sample may be carry-over from other donors' samples. The CDR3 runs from the conserved cysteine through the conserved F or W. The D gene is left open where the match is weak. Only part of the rows carry a size: once, few, many, or a class if the clone is expanded.

D gene,J gene,CDR3 length,clone size,V gene,CDR3 protein,CDR3 DNA
.,TRBJ2-7,14,.,TRBV6-1,CASSSIEQNYEQYF,TGTGCCAGCAGTTCGATAGAGCAAAACTACGAGCAGTACTTC
TRBD1,TRBJ1-6,17,.,TRBV28,CASSNRPGQGAYSPLHF,TGTGCCAGCAGCAACCGCCCTGGACAGGGGGCTTATTCACCCCTCCACTTT
.,TRBJ2-1,13,.,TRBV2,CASSDGTMNEQFF,TGTGCCAGCAGTGATGGGACCATGAATGAGCAGTTCTTC
TRBD2,TRBJ2-1,16,.,TRBV20-1,CSARLAGGQNYNEQFF,TGCAGTGCTCGACTAGCGGGGGGGCAAAACTACAATGAGCAGTTCTTC
.,TRBJ2-7,14,.,TRBV28,CASNRPEAIYEQYF,TGTGCCAGCAACAGGCCGGAGGCTATCTACGAGCAGTACTTC
.,TRBJ2-2,14,.,TRBV7-6,CASSFRMNTGELFF,TGTGCCAGCAGCTTTCGAATGAACACCGGGGAGCTGTTTTTT
TRBD1,TRBJ1-5,13,once,TRBV27,CATSQGAYQPQHF,TGTGCCACCTCACAGGGGGCGTATCAGCCCCAGCATTTT
.,TRBJ2-3,15,.,TRBV12-3/TRBV12-4,CASSPTRGVSDTQYF,TGTGCCAGCAGTCCCACCCGGGGCGTCTCAGATACGCAGTATTTT
.,TRBJ1-6,11,.,TRBV6-6,CASSYEGHLHF,TGTGCCAGCAGTTACGAGGGACACCTCCACTTT
TRBD1,TRBJ1-2,15,.,TRBV19,CASTRDSWPNYGYTF,TGTGCCAGTACCCGGGACAGTTGGCCTAACTATGGCTACACCTTC
.,TRBJ2-2,16,.,TRBV19,CASSMQAGRNTGELFF,TGTGCCAGTAGTATGCAGGCCGGGAGAAACACCGGGGAGCTGTTTTTT
.,TRBJ1-4,16,few,TRBV7-9,CASSLDWGATNEKLFF,TGTGCCAGCAGCTTAGACTGGGGTGCGACTAATGAAAAACTGTTTTTT
TRBD1,TRBJ2-7,15,.,TRBV12-3/TRBV12-4,CASRRTGTPYYEQYF,TGTGCCAGCAGGAGGACAGGGACGCCCTACTACGAGCAGTACTTC
.,TRBJ2-1,14,few,TRBV20-1,CSAGPTSSYNEQFF,TGCAGTGCTGGACCGACGAGCTCCTACAATGAGCAGTTCTTC
TRBD1,TRBJ2-2,15,.,TRBV6-8,CASSRGQGYTGELFF,TGTGCCAGCAGTAGGGGACAGGGGTACACCGGGGAGCTGTTTTTT
.,TRBJ1-1,13,.,TRBV12-3/TRBV12-4,CASRYTTNTEAFF,TGTGCCAGCAGGTACACGACTAACACTGAAGCTTTCTTT
TRBD2,TRBJ2-5,14,.,TRBV27,CASSLSGRGEDQYF,TGTGCCAGCAGTTTATCGGGGCGGGGGGAGGACCAGTACTTC